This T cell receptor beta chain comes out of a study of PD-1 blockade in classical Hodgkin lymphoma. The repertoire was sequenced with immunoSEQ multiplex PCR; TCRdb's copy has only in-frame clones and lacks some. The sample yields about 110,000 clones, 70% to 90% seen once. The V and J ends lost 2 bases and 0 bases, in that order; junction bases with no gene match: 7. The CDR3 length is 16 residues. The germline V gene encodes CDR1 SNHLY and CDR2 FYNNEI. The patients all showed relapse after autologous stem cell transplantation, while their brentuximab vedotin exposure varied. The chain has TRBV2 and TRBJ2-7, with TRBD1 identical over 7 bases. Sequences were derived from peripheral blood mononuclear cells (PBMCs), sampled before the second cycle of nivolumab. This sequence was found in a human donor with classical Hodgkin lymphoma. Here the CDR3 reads CASSERQTGLSYEQYF. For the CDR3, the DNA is TGTGCCAGCAGTGAAAGGCAGACAGGGCTCTCCTACGAGCAGTACTTC.